The following is a T cell receptor (beta chain) sequence with its context. The target antigen is unknown. PCR employed 60 Vbeta and 13 Jbeta primers. Generated by immunoSEQ multiplex PCR, the TCRdb table keeps only in-frame clones and is missing some. The table shows about 160,000 clones, with approximately 75% occurring only once. The sample comes from a study of cytomegalovirus exposure and HLA in healthy donors. General observations from the study: CMV serostatus was the only recorded immune exposure for donors.

The CDR3 contains 16 residues. Germline V gene sequence: CDR1 SGHRS, CDR2 YFSETQ. Trimming cost V 4 bases and J 0 bases, with 13 bases left between them. Sample: PBMCs. This chain joins TRBV5-1 and TRBJ2-2, with D possibly matching TRBD2 (6 bases). This sequence originates from a man aged 50-60 years in good health and CMV-seropositive. In DNA, the CDR3 is TGCGCCAGCAGCCTGACGGGAGCTACGAACACCGGGGAGCTGTTTTTT. This gives the protein CASSLTGATNTGELFF.